This TCR beta chain derives from a study of multiple sclerosis patients with progressive multifocal leukoencephalopathy. Findings of the study overall: Less diverse TRB repertoires were suggested in most PML patients. Findings may reflect JC virus infection or just general immunocompromise.

TCRdb's table, derived via immunoSEQ multiplex PCR, lists solely in-frame clones and lacks some. The sample contains 30,000 or so clones, around 87% of which appear only once. The time point here: approximately 12 months of natalizumab therapy. Prior interferon beta treatment was universal, and the PML patients were all female. T1 marks 6 months and T2 marks 12 months of natalizumab therapy. The CDR3 contains 14 residues. In germline, CDR1 is MNHNS, CDR2 SASEGT. Regarding this clone: Its target is not known.

The V call is TRBV6-1, the J call TRBJ2-5; D gene unclear. The last part of the DNA fits TRBJ2-7 better; the J call may be wrong. The specimen comprised PBMCs, sampled from a patient treated with natalizumab. The TCR sequence derives from a human donor with multiple sclerosis. The CDR3 region is CASRLDQSSYEQYF. For the CDR3, the DNA is TGTGCCAGCAGACTTGACCAGAGCTCCTACGAGCAGTACTTC.